This T cell receptor beta chain originates from a study of PD-L1 blockade in urothelial cancer. TCRdb keeps only in-frame clones here, not all; method: immunoSEQ multiplex PCR. The sample has about 21,000 clones, nearly 90% seen once. Looked up from germline, CDR1 is SGHNT and CDR2 is YENEEA. This CDR3 is built from 15 residues. V was trimmed by 5 bases and J by 3 bases, leaving 14 bases between them. Urothelial carcinoma, locally advanced or metastatic, affected the patients. All patients handed over anywhere from 1 to 8 samples, pretreatment and on-treatment. On this clone: Its specificity is unknown.

Study-level findings and limits: Sub-median blood TCR clonality before treatment predicted longer survival.

Sequenced material: PBMCs, taken around atezolizumab (anti-PD-L1) treatment. The sequence derives from a woman aged 60 to 75 with urothelial cancer. The chain employs TRBV11-3 and TRBJ2-1, with D unresolved. CDR3 sequence reads: CASSNPGSHYNEQFF. The CDR3 DNA reads TGTGCCAGCAGCAACCCTGGCAGTCACTACAATGAGCAGTTCTTC.